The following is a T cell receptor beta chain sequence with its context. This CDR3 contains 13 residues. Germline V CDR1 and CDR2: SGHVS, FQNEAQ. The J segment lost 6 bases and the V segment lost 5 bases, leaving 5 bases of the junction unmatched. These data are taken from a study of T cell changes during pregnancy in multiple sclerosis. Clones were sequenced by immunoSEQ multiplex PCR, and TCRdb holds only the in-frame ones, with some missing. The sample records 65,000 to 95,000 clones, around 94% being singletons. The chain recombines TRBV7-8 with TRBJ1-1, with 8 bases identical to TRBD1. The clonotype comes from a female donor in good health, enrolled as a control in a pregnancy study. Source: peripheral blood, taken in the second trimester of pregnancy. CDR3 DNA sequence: TGTGCCAGCAGCGCACAGGGGGGAGCTGAAGCTTTCTTT. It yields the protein CASSAQGGAEAFF.